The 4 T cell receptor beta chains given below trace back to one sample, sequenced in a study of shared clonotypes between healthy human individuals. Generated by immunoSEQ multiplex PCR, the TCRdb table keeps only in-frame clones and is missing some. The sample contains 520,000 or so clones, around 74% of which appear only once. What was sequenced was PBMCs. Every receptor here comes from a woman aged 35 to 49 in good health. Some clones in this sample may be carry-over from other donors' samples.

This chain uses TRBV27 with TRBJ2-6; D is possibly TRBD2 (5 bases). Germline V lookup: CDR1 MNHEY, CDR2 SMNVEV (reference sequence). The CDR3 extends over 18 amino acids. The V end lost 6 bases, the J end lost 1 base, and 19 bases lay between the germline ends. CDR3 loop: CASRPNQAAGSGANVLTF. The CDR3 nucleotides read TGTGCCAGCAGACCTAACCAAGCTGCGGGTTCTGGGGCCAACGTCCTGACTTTC.

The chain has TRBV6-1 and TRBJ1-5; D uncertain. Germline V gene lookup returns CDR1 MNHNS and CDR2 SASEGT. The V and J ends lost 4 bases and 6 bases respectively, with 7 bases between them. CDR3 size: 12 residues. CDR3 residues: CASSAGSQPQHF. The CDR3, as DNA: TGTGCCAGCAGTGCGGGGAGTCAGCCCCAGCATTTT.

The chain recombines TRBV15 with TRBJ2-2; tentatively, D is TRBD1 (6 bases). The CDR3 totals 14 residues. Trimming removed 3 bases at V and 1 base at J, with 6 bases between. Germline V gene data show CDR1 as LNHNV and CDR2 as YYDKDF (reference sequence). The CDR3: CATSRDRNTGELFF. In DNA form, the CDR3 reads TGTGCCACCAGCAGGGACAGGAACACCGGGGAGCTGTTTTTT.

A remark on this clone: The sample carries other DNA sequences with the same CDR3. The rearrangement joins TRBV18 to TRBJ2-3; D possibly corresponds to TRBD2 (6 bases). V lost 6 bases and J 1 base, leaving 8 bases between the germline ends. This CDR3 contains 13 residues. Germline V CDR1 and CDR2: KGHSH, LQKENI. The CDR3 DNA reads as TGTGCCAGCTCTCCGGGGGGCACAGATACGCAGTATTTT. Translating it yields CASSPGGTDTQYF.